This entry lists 27 T cell receptor beta chains sequenced from one sample in a study of early T cells in non-severe SARS-CoV-2 infection. TCRdb passed the 5' RACE reads through MiXCR, listing each CDR3 protein once. This sample carries about 94,000 distinct CDR3 sequences, less than 15% of them seen once, and the ten largest clones take about 2.3%. The source material was whole blood. All receptors derive from an adult who was a healthcare worker with PCR-confirmed SARS-CoV-2 infection or an uninfected control (not recorded which).

This clonotype was detected only a few times. The rearrangement links TRBV3-1 to TRBJ1-4; D is uncertain. This CDR3 has 15 amino acids. Trimming shortened V by 3 bases and J by 5 bases, and 13 bases separated the two germline ends. Looked up from germline, CDR1 is LGHDT and CDR2 is YNNKEL (reference sequence). In DNA, the CDR3 is TGTGCCAGCAGCCAGCGACCCACCGACAATGAAAAACTGTTTTTT. It is translated as CASSQRPTDNEKLFF.

This clonotype has only a few counts. The chain links TRBV18 to TRBJ2-5, with a weak D call TRBD1 (6 bases). Trimming pared 6 bases from V and 3 bases from J, leaving 14 bases between. Germline assignment: CDR1 KGHSH and CDR2 LQKENI. This CDR3 comprises 14 residues. DNA of the CDR3: TGTGCCAGCTCCCAACGGACAGCGAAAGAGACCCAGTACTTC. Encoded protein: CASSQRTAKETQYF.

J is TRBJ1-1 and V is TRBV20-1, with 7 bases aligning to TRBD1. V lost 5 bases to trimming and J lost 0 bases; unmatched junction nucleotides: 9. This CDR3 is built from 15 residues. Germline V CDR1 and CDR2: DFQATT, SNEGSKA (reference sequence). CDR3 protein: CSAYPSGGMNTEAFF. The CDR3 DNA is TGCAGTGCTTACCCGTCAGGGGGTATGAACACTGAAGCTTTCTTT.

This clonotype was seen a handful of times. The rearrangement uses TRBV7-9 and TRBJ2-3, with TRBD2 matching over 8 bases. This CDR3 spans 15 amino acids. Per germline, CDR1 SEHNR and CDR2 FQNEAQ (reference sequence). Trimming removed 5 bases from V and 5 bases from J; junction bases left unmatched: 9. The CDR3 region is CASSDRERGLDTQYF. In DNA, the CDR3 is TGTGCCAGCAGCGATAGGGAGCGGGGGCTAGATACGCAGTATTTT.

Only a few counts were recorded for this clonotype. The chain is built from TRBV10-2 and TRBJ2-7; D possibly corresponds to TRBD1 (6 bases). There are 13 residues in the CDR3. Germline values: CDR1 WSHSY, CDR2 SAAADI. Trimming removed 7 bases at V and 0 bases at J, with 10 bases between. Here the CDR3 reads CASMGASSYEQYF. The CDR3 nucleotides read TGCGCCAGCATGGGGGCTAGCTCCTACGAGCAGTACTTC.

This clonotype was detected ten times or more. This rearrangement joins TRBV6-2 or TRBV6-3 to TRBJ2-7; D possibly matches TRBD1 or TRBD2 (5 bases each). The CDR3 consists of 16 residues. The germline V gene has CDR1 MNHEY and CDR2 SVGEGT. V was clipped by 0 bases and J by 6 bases, with 18 bases between them. CDR3: CASSYSPLLHGGEQYF. CDR3 bases: TGTGCCAGCAGTTACTCCCCCTTACTACATGGGGGCGAGCAGTACTTC.

This clonotype showed up many times. The rearrangement uses TRBV6-1 and TRBJ2-7, with D tentatively TRBD1 or TRBD2 (5 bases each). The CDR3 is 17 residues long. Trimming took off 0 bases at V and 4 bases at J, with 19 bases between the two ends. CDR1 MNHNS and CDR2 SASEGT come from the germline V gene. The CDR3 bases are TGTGCCAGCAGTGAAGCTCGCTGGGGGACGGGGAATTACGAGCAGTACTTC. Amino acid sequence: CASSEARWGTGNYEQYF.

This clonotype appeared many times. The rearrangement uses TRBV2 and TRBJ2-7; 7 bases agree with TRBD1. The CDR3 is made up of 15 amino acids. The V gene's germline CDR1 is SNHLY and CDR2 FYNNEI. V lost 10 bases and J lost 3; bases outside the gene matches: 15. The CDR3: CATKTGPSAVYEQYF. The DNA of the CDR3 is TGTGCCACCAAGACAGGGCCATCAGCGGTCTACGAGCAGTACTTC.

A few counts support this clonotype. The germline gene is not matched at one end of the junction; a read error may be the cause. V usage is TRBV20-1 and J usage is TRBJ2-2; no clear D gene. Per germline, CDR1 DFQATT and CDR2 SNEGSKA (reference sequence). The CDR3 length is 15 residues. CDR3 loop: CSARDPRLNTGELFF. CDR3 DNA sequence: TGCAGCGCTAGAGACCCTAGGCTAAACACCGGGGAGCTGTTTTTT.

This clonotype was seen at least ten times. The genes are TRBV7-9 and TRBJ2-7; 10 positions agree with TRBD2. The CDR3 is 15 amino acids. CDR1 and CDR2 from the germline V gene are SEHNR and FQNEAQ (reference sequence). Trimming cost V 4 bases and J 3 bases; bases outside gene matches: 6. The CDR3, as DNA: TGTGCCAGCAGCTCCCCTAGCGGGGGATTCTACGAGCAGTACTTC. It codes for CASSSPSGGFYEQYF.

This clonotype was found many times. The rearrangement links TRBV5-1 to TRBJ1-1, with 11 bases lining up with TRBD1. V was clipped by 4 bases and J by 11 bases; unmatched bases: 13. Germline lookup yields CDR1 SGHRS and CDR2 YFSETQ. This CDR3 is built from 15 residues. CDR3 residues: CASSLRTGTGGLAFF. Here the CDR3 DNA reads TGCGCCAGCAGCCTAAGAACCGGGACAGGGGGATTGGCTTTCTTT.

In its sample, this clonotype was seen many times. The chain employs TRBV18 and TRBJ1-5, with D hard to call. Deletions cut 1 base from V and 3 bases from J, with 16 bases between. The CDR3 runs to 17 residues. From germline, CDR1 is KGHSH and CDR2 LQKENI. This CDR3 reads CASSPLPATRNNQPQHF. The CDR3 nucleotides read TGTGCCAGCTCACCACTTCCGGCTACCCGGAACAATCAGCCCCAGCATTTT. The entire variable domain, with the rest obtained from reference TRBV18 and TRBJ1-5, is as follows: NAGVMQNPRHLVRRRGQEARLRCSPMKGHSHVYWYRQLPEEGLKFMVYLQKENIIDESGMPKERFSAEFPKEGPSILRIQQVVRGDSAAYFCASSPLPATRNNQPQHFGDGTRLSIL.

This clonotype was recorded a few times. The genes are TRBV11-2 and TRBJ2-5; 9 bases are a match to TRBD1. The germline CDR1 and CDR2 sequences are SGHAT and FQNNGV. The V gene end was trimmed by 3 bases and the J gene end by 5 bases; junction bases not matched to a gene: 7. The CDR3 totals 15 residues. The CDR3 reads CASSFFTGGAETQYF. The CDR3 coding sequence is TGTGCCAGCAGCTTCTTTACAGGGGGCGCTGAGACCCAGTACTTC. Full variable domain (outside the CDR3, taken from reference TRBV11-2 and TRBJ2-5): EAGVAQSPRYKIIEKRQSVAFWCNPISGHATLYWYQQILGQGPKLLIQFQNNGVVDDSQLPKDRFSAERLKGVDSTLKIQPAKLEDSAVYLCASSFFTGGAETQYFGPGTRLLVL.

This clonotype came up a few times. The chain has TRBV10-2 and TRBJ1-1, with D maybe TRBD1 (5 bases). CDR1 is WSHSY, CDR2 SAAADI, per germline. The CDR3 sequence is 13 residues long. V lost 6 bases, J lost 3 bases, and 11 bases lay in between. CDR3 residues: CASRLSRDTEAFF. In DNA, the CDR3 is TGCGCCAGCAGACTTTCCAGGGACACTGAAGCTTTCTTT.

This clonotype has ten or more counts. The rearrangement uses TRBV18 and TRBJ2-4; possible D gene TRBD2, 6 bases. Trimming took off 0 bases at V and 2 bases at J, with 20 bases between the two ends. Germline-derived CDR1 and CDR2 are KGHSH and LQKENI. The CDR3 runs to 19 residues. CDR3 loop: CASSPPGKISAGSKNIQYF. The CDR3 region has the DNA TGTGCCAGCTCACCACCGGGGAAGATTAGTGCGGGGTCCAAAAACATTCAGTACTTC.

This clonotype was picked up many times. The chain recombines TRBV29-1 with TRBJ1-1; D unresolved. Trimming shortened V by 4 bases and J by 1 base, and 7 bases separated the two germline ends. CDR1 is SQVTM and CDR2 is ANQGSEA in the germline V gene. CDR3 length: 12 amino acids. CDR3 amino acids: CSVALSNTEAFF. CDR3 sequence (DNA): TGCAGCGTTGCCCTTTCGAACACTGAAGCTTTCTTT.

There are a few counts of this clonotype. The V gene is TRBV29-1, the J gene TRBJ1-1, with D hard to call. V lost 4 bases, J lost 2 bases, and 5 bases lay in between. There are 11 residues in the CDR3. Germline CDR1 and CDR2: SQVTM and ANQGSEA. CDR3 nucleotide sequence: TGCAGCGTTGCATTTAACACTGAAGCTTTCTTT. Its protein is CSVAFNTEAFF.

The gene calls are TRBV29-1 and TRBJ2-1; either TRBD1 or TRBD2 may supply D (5 bases each). Germline CDR1 is SQVTM and CDR2 is ANQGSEA. With 6 bases removed from V and 7 bases from J, the gap between germline ends came to 16 bases. The CDR3 covers 13 residues. The CDR3 DNA is TGCAGCGTGGGACCCCGTCCGAATAATGAGCAGTTCTTC. It yields the protein CSVGPRPNNEQFF.

V and J are TRBV4-3 and TRBJ1-1; possibly TRBD1 for D (5 bases). This CDR3 region has 14 residues. V was clipped by 0 bases and J by 3 bases, with 8 bases between them. Germline V gene data show CDR1 as LGHNA and CDR2 as YSLEER. Here the CDR3 reads CASSQDYRHTEAFF. CDR3 in DNA: TGCGCCAGCAGCCAAGATTACAGGCACACTGAAGCTTTCTTT.

Ten or more counts support this clonotype. This chain links TRBV10-1 with TRBJ1-5; D possibly corresponds to TRBD1 (5 bases). V lost 11 bases and J 2 bases, leaving 19 bases between the germline ends. This CDR3 has 15 amino acids. Germline V gene data show CDR1 as WNHNN and CDR2 as SYGVQD (reference sequence). The CDR3 is CAGGTQLARNQPQHF. The CDR3 DNA follows: TGCGCCGGGGGGACCCAACTAGCTCGCAATCAGCCCCAGCATTTT.

This clonotype appeared many times. The rearrangement joins TRBV6-5 to TRBJ1-2; TRBD1 might be the D (5 bases). The CDR3 totals 16 residues. V lost 6 bases to trimming and J lost 1 base, with 18 bases between them. The V gene's germline CDR1 is MNHEY and CDR2 SVGAGI. CDR3 sequence reads: CASRAGRIRVNYGYTF. CDR3 in DNA: TGTGCCAGCAGAGCCGGACGAATCAGGGTTAACTATGGCTACACCTTC.

This clonotype was found many times. The J gene is TRBJ2-6, the V gene TRBV24-1; no reliable D call. Looked up from germline, CDR1 is KGHDR and CDR2 is SFDVKD. This CDR3 has 16 amino acids. Trimming removed 3 bases at V and 5 bases at J, with 13 bases between. CDR3 nucleotides: TGTGCCACCAGTGATGGGTCGGGTGCCTGGGCCAACGTCCTGACTTTC. Its protein product is CATSDGSGAWANVLTF.

There are a few counts of this clonotype. V usage is TRBV6-2 or TRBV6-3 and J usage is TRBJ1-2; D call uncertain. Trimming stripped 0 bases from V and 8 bases from J, with 10 bases between. Looked up from germline, CDR1 is MNHEY and CDR2 is SVGEGT. CDR3 length: 13 amino acids. In DNA form, the CDR3 reads TGTGCCAGCAGTTACTCTCGGGTATACGGCTACACCTTC. It specifies CASSYSRVYGYTF.

This clonotype was seen many times. The chain has TRBV18 and TRBJ1-1; tentatively, D is TRBD1 (6 bases). Germline V gene lookup returns CDR1 KGHSH and CDR2 LQKENI. V lost 2 bases to trimming and J lost 1 base, with 8 bases between them. The CDR3 runs to 14 residues. The CDR3 DNA reads as TGTGCCAGCTCACCAGGGGGCGGGAACACTGAAGCTTTCTTT. Protein sequence: CASSPGGGNTEAFF.

The chain uses TRBV2 and TRBJ2-5, with TRBD2 identical over 8 bases. Trimming took 4 bases from V and 4 from J; bases not matched to a gene: 11. CDR1 SNHLY and CDR2 FYNNEI come from the germline V gene. The CDR3 totals 16 residues. This chain's CDR3 is CASSAPTGGVGETQYF. In DNA, the CDR3 is TGTGCCAGCAGTGCCCCCACGGGAGGGGTCGGAGAGACCCAGTACTTC.

This clonotype was detected many times. V and J are TRBV5-1 and TRBJ1-2; 7 positions match TRBD1. The germline V gene encodes CDR1 SGHRS and CDR2 YFSETQ. The ends lost 7 bases at V and 3 bases at J; junction bases unmatched: 12. This CDR3 is built from 15 residues. CDR3 coding DNA: TGCGCCAGCGCCCCTGGCGGGACAGTGGACTATGGCTACACCTTC. Protein: CASAPGGTVDYGYTF. Looking up the rest from reference TRBV5-1 and TRBJ1-2 gives the full variable domain: KAGVTQTPRYLIKTRGQQVTLSCSPISGHRSVSWYQQTPGQGLQFLFEYFSETQRNKGNFPGRFSGRQFSNSRSEMNVSTLELGDSALYLCASAPGGTVDYGYTFGSGTRLTVV.

This clonotype has at least ten counts. V is TRBV20-1 and J is TRBJ1-4; D not certain. Germline V gene data show CDR1 as DFQATT and CDR2 as SNEGSKA (reference sequence). Trimming stripped 0 bases from V and 9 bases from J, with 14 bases between. CDR3 length equals 14 residues. The CDR3 coding sequence is TGCAGTGCTAGAGACCGAAAGGGCGGGAAAAAACTGTTTTTT. Amino acids: CSARDRKGGKKLFF.